Listed here are 22 T cell receptor beta chains from one sample, sequenced in a study of blood T cell repertoires in COVID-19. Profiled with immunoSEQ multiplex PCR; TCRdb holds only in-frame clones, not every one. The sample holds some 21,000 clones, about three quarters seen once. Material: peripheral blood. All receptors come from a man in his sixties with active COVID-19.

This clone rates as medium-sized. The J gene is TRBJ1-2, the V gene TRBV7-8; possible D gene TRBD1, 6 bases. Germline loops: CDR1 SGHVS, CDR2 FQNEAQ. There are 14 residues in the CDR3. The ends were cut back, 3 bases at V and 8 bases at J, with 16 bases in the middle. CDR3 sequence (DNA): TGTGCCAGCAGCTTTGGGACATCCTCGGTGGGCTACACCTTC. Translating gives CASSFGTSSVGYTF.

The CDR3 reads CASSEGLAGVSENIQYF. The DNA for the CDR3 is TGTGCCAGCAGCGAGGGACTAGCGGGAGTCTCGGAAAACATTCAGTACTTC. This chain uses TRBV9 with TRBJ2-4, with TRBD2 identical over 14 bases. CDR1 SGDLS and CDR2 YYNGEE come from the germline V gene. This CDR3 has 17 residues. Germline trimming cut 3 bases from V and 5 bases from J; bases unmatched to any gene: 7.

This clone was observed a handful of times. V and J are TRBV5-4 and TRBJ1-1, with TRBD1 matching 7 bases. Germline CDR1 SGHNT, CDR2 YYREEE (reference sequence). The CDR3 loop spans 15 amino acids. The trim removed 4 bases at V and 5 bases at J, leaving 11 bases unmatched. The CDR3 sequence is CASSEGTAVPTEAFF. CDR3 nucleotide sequence: TGTGCCAGCAGCGAGGGGACAGCCGTACCGACTGAAGCTTTCTTT.

This rearrangement joins TRBV27 to TRBJ2-2, with 8 bases aligning to TRBD2. Germline CDR1 is MNHEY and CDR2 is SMNVEV (reference sequence). The trim removed 2 bases at V and 7 bases at J, leaving 3 bases unmatched. This CDR3 contains 14 residues. The CDR3 coding sequence is TGTGCCAGCAGTTTAGCGGGAGGAGTCGGGGAGCTGTTTTTT. Its protein is CASSLAGGVGELFF.

V is TRBV5-1 and J is TRBJ2-7, with 8 bases lining up with TRBD1. CDR1 is SGHRS, CDR2 YFSETQ, per germline. The trim removed 5 bases at V and 2 bases at J, leaving 9 bases unmatched. The CDR3 spans 15 residues. The CDR3 protein is CASSPRGTGTYEQYF. The CDR3 bases are TGCGCCAGCAGTCCCAGAGGGACAGGTACCTACGAGCAGTACTTC.

V usage is TRBV2 and J usage is TRBJ1-2, with D possibly matching TRBD1 (6 bases). The V end was cut by 2 bases, the J end by 8 bases, with 15 bases between. Germline V gene sequence: CDR1 SNHLY, CDR2 FYNNEI. The CDR3 has 14 residues. CDR3 in amino acids: CASSETAGERGYTF. CDR3 sequence (DNA): TGTGCCAGCAGTGAAACGGCAGGGGAACGGGGCTACACCTTC. The complete variable domain, with remaining parts taken from reference TRBV2 and TRBJ1-2, reads EPEVTQTPSHQVTQMGQEVILRCVPISNHLYFYWYRQILGQKVEFLVSFYNNEISEKSEIFDDQFSVERPDGSNFTLKIRSTKLEDSAMYFCASSETAGERGYTFGSGTRLTVV.

This chain joins TRBV7-9 and TRBJ2-1; D is perhaps TRBD2 (6 bases). Germline V gene lookup returns CDR1 SEHNR and CDR2 FQNEAQ (reference sequence). The CDR3 runs 13 residues. V was trimmed by 8 bases and J by 1 base, leaving 9 bases between them. The CDR3 DNA reads TGTGCCAGCGGGGGGACGTCCTACAATGAGCAGTTCTTC. Translation gives CASGGTSYNEQFF.

This clone is medium-sized in the sample. DNA for the CDR3: TGTGCCAGCAGCCCACCACTAGGCACCTACGAGCAGTACTTC. Its protein is CASSPPLGTYEQYF. The chain employs TRBV7-9 and TRBJ2-7; possible D gene TRBD2, 5 bases. Per germline, CDR1 SEHNR and CDR2 FQNEAQ (reference sequence). Trimming cost V 5 bases and J 2 bases, with 13 bases left between them. The length of the CDR3 is 14 residues. The variable domain in full, completed from reference TRBV7-9 and TRBJ2-7, reads DTGVSQNPRHKITKRGQNVTFRCDPISEHNRLYWYRQTLGQGPEFLTYFQNEAQLEKSRLLSDRFSAERPKGSFSTLEIQRTEQGDSAMYLCASSPPLGTYEQYFGPGTRLTVT.

V is TRBV3-1 (or the pseudogene TRBV3-2) and J is TRBJ1-2; D not certain. The V gene's germline CDR1 is LGHDT and CDR2 YNNKEL (reference sequence). V gave up 6 bases and J gave up 2 bases, with 16 bases separating them. The CDR3 sequence is 15 residues long. The CDR3 DNA is TGTGCCAGCAGATCCGGTACCCGGAGAAACTATGGCTACACCTTC. It translates to CASRSGTRRNYGYTF.

The chain carries TRBV9 and TRBJ2-1, with TRBD1 matching over 8 bases. The V gene end was trimmed by 0 bases and the J gene end by 3 bases; junction bases not matched to a gene: 8. Germline CDR1 is SGDLS and CDR2 is YYNGEE. The CDR3 has 17 residues. The CDR3 DNA reads as TGTGCCAGCAGCGTAGATTTCCAGGGGGCTGTCTACAATGAGCAGTTCTTC. Translated: CASSVDFQGAVYNEQFF.

The rearrangement joins TRBV19 to TRBJ2-3, with D possibly TRBD2 on 6 matching bases. The CDR3 is made up of 16 amino acids. The germline V gene encodes CDR1 LNHDA and CDR2 SQIVND (reference sequence). Trimming left V 3 bases short and J 4 bases short, with 17 bases between. The CDR3 sequence is CASSIRRRAGPDTQYF. DNA of the CDR3: TGTGCCAGTAGTATCCGGAGGAGGGCCGGCCCAGATACGCAGTATTTT.

The chain has TRBV6-5 and TRBJ2-5, with 10 bases that match TRBD2. The CDR3 has 15 amino acids. Germline CDR1 MNHEY, CDR2 SVGAGI. With V trimmed by 6 bases and J by 3 bases, 7 bases remained unmatched. CDR3 DNA sequence: TGTGCCAGCAGAGATTGGACTAGCGGTAAAGAGACCCAGTACTTC. Translation gives CASRDWTSGKETQYF.

The gene calls are TRBV15 and TRBJ2-3; D is perhaps TRBD1 (5 bases). CDR1 is LNHNV and CDR2 is YYDKDF in the germline V gene (reference sequence). V shed 0 bases and J shed 3 bases, with 10 bases lying between them. This CDR3 has 15 amino acids. The CDR3 region is CATSRDPTETDTQYF. Here the CDR3 DNA reads TGTGCCACCAGCAGAGATCCGACAGAGACAGATACGCAGTATTTT.

CDR3 residues: CASSSRDNNEQFF. The CDR3 bases are TGTGCCAGCAGTTCCCGGGACAACAATGAGCAGTTCTTC. V and J are TRBV28 and TRBJ2-1; a weak D match, TRBD1 (6 bases). In germline, CDR1 is MDHEN, CDR2 SYDVKM. The CDR3 runs to 13 residues. V lost 4 bases to trimming and J lost 5 bases, with 9 bases between them.

This chain joins TRBV18 and TRBJ1-2, with D possibly being TRBD1 (5 bases). The CDR3 is 16 residues long. Per germline, CDR1 KGHSH and CDR2 LQKENI. V lost 0 bases, J lost 1 base, and 12 bases lay in between. The CDR3 DNA is TGTGCCAGCTCACCACCTACAGGTTCTTTTAACTATGGCTACACCTTC. Translating it yields CASSPPTGSFNYGYTF.

This rearrangement joins TRBV7-3 to TRBJ1-2, with 12 bases fitting TRBD1. Germline loops: CDR1 SGHTA, CDR2 FQGTGA. V gave up 2 bases and J gave up 6 bases; unmatched junction bases: 10. The CDR3 runs 17 residues. DNA for the CDR3: TGTGCCAGCAGCTTAGACCGGGACAGGGGGCATTCAAATGGCTACACCTTC. This sequence encodes CASSLDRDRGHSNGYTF.

The V gene is TRBV29-1, the J gene TRBJ1-1; a possible D gene is TRBD1 (5 bases). There are 15 residues in the CDR3. V lost 6 bases and J lost 0, with 17 bases in between. The germline V gene has CDR1 SQVTM and CDR2 ANQGSEA. CDR3: CSVPRTAGMNTEAFF. DNA for the CDR3: TGCAGCGTACCCCGGACGGCAGGGATGAACACTGAAGCTTTCTTT.

This chain links TRBV10-2 with TRBJ2-4; D is ambiguous. The CDR3 has 13 residues. The V gene lost 1 base and the J gene lost 5 bases, with 6 bases spanning the gap. Per the germline V gene, CDR1 is WSHSY and CDR2 is SAAADI. In nucleotides, the CDR3 is TGCGCCAGCAGTGAGTACGCAGAAAACATTCAGTACTTC. Amino acids: CASSEYAENIQYF.

This clone was detected only once. The V call is TRBV12-3 or TRBV12-4, the J call TRBJ2-3; D not resolved. The V end was cut by 3 bases, the J end by 4 bases, with 8 bases between. CDR3 length: 13 amino acids. The CDR3 DNA reads TGTGCCAGCAGTTTTAGTGTGTCAGATACGCAGTATTTT. Protein: CASSFSVSDTQYF.

The chain is built from TRBV18 and TRBJ2-7, with a weak D call TRBD2 (8 bases). Trimming pared 6 bases from V and 4 bases from J, leaving 19 bases between. This CDR3 comprises 15 residues. Germline V gives CDR1 KGHSH, CDR2 LQKENI. The CDR3 coding sequence is TGTGCCAGCTCGAGTAGCGGGACAGAACTTTACGAGCAGTACTTC. Protein: CASSSSGTELYEQYF.

This chain connects TRBV4-1 to TRBJ2-1; 9 bases match TRBD2. The CDR3 spans 14 residues. V lost 4 bases and J lost 7; bases outside the gene matches: 5. Germline V lookup: CDR1 MGHRA, CDR2 YSYEKL. CDR3 DNA sequence: TGCGCCAGCAGCCCGATAGCGGGAGAGAATGAGCAGTTCTTC. This sequence encodes CASSPIAGENEQFF.

The chain uses TRBV3-1 (or the pseudogene TRBV3-2) and TRBJ2-1, with 12 bases matching TRBD2. The CDR3 extends over 21 amino acids. Looked up from germline, CDR1 is LGHDT and CDR2 is YNNKEL (reference sequence). V shed 0 bases, J shed 9 bases, and the junction held 21 bases outside the gene matches. This CDR3 is CASSQEGRTSGILVRQGEQFF. The CDR3 nucleotides are TGTGCCAGCAGCCAAGAAGGGCGGACTAGCGGGATATTAGTCCGTCAAGGTGAGCAGTTCTTC.